This TCR beta chain came from a study of blood T cell repertoires in COVID-19. Overall study context: COVID-19 samples from acute and convalescent phases originated in the United States, Italy and Spain. Nucleic acid was either cDNA or gDNA, and it came from T cells, B-cell-depleted T cells, or PBMCs.

In the original processing: Reference gene primers were amplified, and this amplification served to estimate nucleated cell counts. Profiled with immunoSEQ multiplex PCR; TCRdb holds only in-frame clones, not every one. The V and J calls and clone size were taken over from that table, and D and trimming were inferred from the DNA. The table shows 190,000 or so clones, with around 90% occurring only once. The sample was peripheral blood. This receptor was taken from a man aged 40-49 years with active or convalescent COVID-19.

This chain's CDR3 is CASSGDRNTEAFF. Written as DNA, the CDR3 is TGTGCCAGCTCGGGGGACAGGAACACTGAAGCTTTCTTT. The gene calls are TRBV18 and TRBJ1-1, with 7 bases fitting TRBD1. Germline V gene sequence: CDR1 KGHSH, CDR2 LQKENI. The CDR3 runs to 13 residues. The V segment lost 6 bases and the J segment 1 base; nucleotides outside the gene matches: 2.